This T cell receptor (beta chain) stems from a study of blood T cell repertoires in COVID-19. Study-wide context: Researchers got acute and convalescent COVID-19 samples from the United States, Italy and Spain. Sources were T cells, B-cell-depleted T cells, or PBMCs; the material itself was cDNA or gDNA.

The CDR3 contains 15 residues. V gave up 2 bases and J gave up 2 bases, with 12 bases separating them. Germline V lookup: CDR1 MNHEY, CDR2 SVGAGI. Original processing methods: Reference gene primer amplification gave nucleated cell count estimates. The method was immunoSEQ multiplex PCR; TCRdb's version includes in-frame clones alone and lacks a portion of them. The V and J calls and clone size come from that table; D and trimming were worked out from the DNA. The table shows about 160,000 clones, with roughly 79% occurring only once. This chain uses TRBV6-5 with TRBJ1-1; no reliable D call. Sequencing was carried out using peripheral blood. This receptor was taken from a woman older than 75 with acute or convalescent COVID-19. In DNA form, the CDR3 reads TGTGCCAGCAGTTACGATAGTTCACCCAACACTGAAGCTTTCTTT. Its translation: CASSYDSSPNTEAFF.